Sequencing of this TCR beta chain was carried out in a study of blood T cell repertoires in COVID-19. Study-level background: Some COVID-19 samples were acute and others convalescent; all came from the United States, Italy and Spain.

The participants were between roughly 18 and 90 years old and came from some 25 US areas. For recovered donors of Cohort 3, there were two negative PCRs, clearance, or symptom resolution. Sequenced by immunoSEQ multiplex PCR; TCRdb stores in-frame clones only, minus some. The sample has about 270,000 clones; around 87% are singletons. Germline CDR1 is MNHEY and CDR2 is SVGAGI. V shed 0 bases and J 8 bases; nucleotides not matched to a gene: 6. The CDR3 is 14 amino acids. V and J are TRBV6-5 and TRBJ1-2; 7 nucleotides match TRBD1. The sequence was collected from a woman younger than 35 who had recovered from COVID-19. The specimen was PBMCs or T cells enriched from blood (not recorded which). As DNA, the CDR3 is TGTGCCAGCAGTTACTCAGGAGGGGGCATCGGCTACACCTTC. Translating gives CASSYSGGGIGYTF.